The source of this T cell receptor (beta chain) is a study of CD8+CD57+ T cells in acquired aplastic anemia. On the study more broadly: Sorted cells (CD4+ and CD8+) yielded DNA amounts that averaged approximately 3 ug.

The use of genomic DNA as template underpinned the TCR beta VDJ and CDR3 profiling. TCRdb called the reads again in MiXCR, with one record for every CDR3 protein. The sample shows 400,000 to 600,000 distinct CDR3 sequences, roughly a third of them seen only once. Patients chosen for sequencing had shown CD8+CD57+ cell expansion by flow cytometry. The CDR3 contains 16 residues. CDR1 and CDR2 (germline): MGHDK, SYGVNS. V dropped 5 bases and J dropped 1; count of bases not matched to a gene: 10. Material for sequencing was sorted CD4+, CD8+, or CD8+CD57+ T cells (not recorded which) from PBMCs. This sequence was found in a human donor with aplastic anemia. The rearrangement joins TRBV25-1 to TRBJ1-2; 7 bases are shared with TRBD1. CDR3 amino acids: CASSKSGTEINYGYTF. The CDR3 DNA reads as TGTGCCAGCAGTAAATCAGGGACAGAGATTAACTATGGCTACACCTTC.